This is a list of T cell receptor beta chains from one sample in a study of cytomegalovirus exposure and HLA in healthy donors. Some clones are missing from TCRdb's copy, which holds only in-frame ones; the method was immunoSEQ multiplex PCR. In the table there are about 110,000 clones, more than 65% of which are singletons. Input material: PBMCs. These receptors originate from a man aged 40-55 years in good health and CMV-seropositive. The CDR3 runs from the conserved cysteine through the conserved F or W.

CDR3	V
CASSYRTVNTEAFF	TRBV6-5
CASRPATGWDQPQHF	TRBV6-5
CASSQETAGFYGYTF	TRBV4-3
CASSTTARGGRNQPQHF	TRBV19
CASSEEGDSNTEAFF	TRBV6-1
CASSLRRGHQPQHF	TRBV27
CAWSTKDRTDTQYF	TRBV30
CASSSRSAGSHNEQFF	TRBV19
CASNSGPDYGYTF	TRBV2
CASTYGQGLGEQFF	TRBV7-6
CASSPHLGQGGPNTEAFF	TRBV4-2
CASSRTGSYVAEAFF	TRBV19
CASSYTGAGTEAFF	TRBV27
CASSHSPGLKETQYF	TRBV23-1
CASSLDVTGVSYEQYF	TRBV11-2
CASSPGPGGAKNIQYF	TRBV7-2
CASSFGVINNEQFF	TRBV7-9
CASSFHGDQETQYF	TRBV7-2
CASIGTGAGANVLTF	TRBV2
CASSVGGNEKLFF	TRBV5-8
CASSFLRGSGANVLTF	TRBV6-5
CASSLIVSTGYGYTF	TRBV5-4
CASSVIADQETQYF	TRBV9
CASRSRTSGRRGTGELFF	TRBV7-8
CSSSPSGQGGSPLHF	TRBV7-3
CASTPETRHSPLHF	TRBV28
CASSLRVGGYNEQFF	TRBV7-2
CASSGGTGYTF	TRBV18
CASSDRDSPLHF	TRBV6-6
CASSGSGTGGERHNEQFF	TRBV5-1
CASSPDRPSVDTQYF	TRBV28
CASSPGLNSPLHF	TRBV7-9
CASSQGPGGSGPLREQYF	TRBV4-1
CAWTQTRTSGKVEQFF	TRBV30
CASSLRSSEAQYF	TRBV19
CASRSLDTSEQYF	TRBV6-5
CASSRQGLYGYTF	TRBV7-9
CASSATGVASSGANVLTF	TRBV19
CASSVTGGNTGELFF	TRBV7-8
CASSEISASRDEQFF	TRBV2
CASTYLGQGEIYGYTF	TRBV13
CASSPLAGQGSSYEQYF	TRBV18
CASSQNRGSDTQYF	TRBV4-3
CASRGAGSTSDTQYF	TRBV2
CASSIDRGLGTEAFF	TRBV19
CASTPGPGQGAGDYGYTF	TRBV19